This T cell receptor (beta chain) was recorded in a study of identical twins. Study findings and constraints: Out-of-frame alpha sequences common to twins exhibited a surplus of low generation probability. The study found that models underestimated out-of-frame TCR alpha sharing in monozygotic twins.

About this clonotype itself: What it binds is unknown.

TCRdb re-called the 5' RACE reads through MiXCR, storing one row per CDR3 protein. This sample has some 590,000 distinct CDR3 sequences, with 9.6% found just once. Germline loops: CDR1 SGDLS, CDR2 YYNGEE. The CDR3 consists of 15 residues. The V segment lost 4 bases and the J segment 3 bases; nucleotides outside the gene matches: 6. The same sample was also used in a study of yellow fever vaccine responses in identical twins.

The TCR sequence derives from a woman in her late teens or twenties in good health. The source material was PBMCs. The J gene is TRBJ2-3, the V gene TRBV9, with 9 nucleotides matching TRBD2. The CDR3 sequence: CASSIGTSLTDTQYF. The CDR3 DNA reads TGTGCCAGCAGCATTGGGACTAGCTTAACAGATACGCAGTATTTT.